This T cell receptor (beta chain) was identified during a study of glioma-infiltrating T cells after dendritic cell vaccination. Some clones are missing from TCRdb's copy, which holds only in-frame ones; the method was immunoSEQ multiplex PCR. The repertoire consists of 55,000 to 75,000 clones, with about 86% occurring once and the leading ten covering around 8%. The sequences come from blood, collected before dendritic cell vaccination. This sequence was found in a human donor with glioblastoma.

CDR3 loop: CAWSTGTGGALATDTQYF. The CDR3, as DNA: TGTGCCTGGAGCACCGGGACAGGGGGCGCGTTGGCAACAGATACGCAGTATTTT. This sequence joins TRBV30 and TRBJ2-3; 12 bases map to TRBD1. Looked up from germline, CDR1 is GTSNPN and CDR2 is SVGIG (reference sequence). The CDR3 contains 18 residues. With V trimmed by 3 bases and J by 3 bases, 13 bases remained unmatched.